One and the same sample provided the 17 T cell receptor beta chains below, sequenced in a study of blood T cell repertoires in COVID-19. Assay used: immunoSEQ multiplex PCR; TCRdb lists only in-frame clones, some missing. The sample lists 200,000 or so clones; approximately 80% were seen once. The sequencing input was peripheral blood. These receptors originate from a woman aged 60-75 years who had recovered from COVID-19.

The CDR3 sequence is CASSQDTTGGQQFF. The DNA for the CDR3 is TGTGCCAGCAGCCAGGATACAACAGGGGGTCAGCAGTTCTTC. The chain uses TRBV3-1 (or the pseudogene TRBV3-2) and TRBJ2-1; 8 bases agree with TRBD1. Germline V gene lookup returns CDR1 LGHDT and CDR2 YNNKEL (reference sequence). The CDR3 length is 14 residues. The V and J ends lost 3 bases and 11 bases, in that order; junction bases with no gene match: 9.

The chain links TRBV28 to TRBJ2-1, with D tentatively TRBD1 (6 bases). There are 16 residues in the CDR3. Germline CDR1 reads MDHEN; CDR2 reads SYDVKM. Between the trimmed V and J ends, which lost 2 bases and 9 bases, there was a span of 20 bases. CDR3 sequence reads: CASSLLGANLGGEQFF. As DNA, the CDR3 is TGTGCCAGCAGTTTACTGGGGGCGAACTTAGGGGGTGAGCAGTTCTTC.

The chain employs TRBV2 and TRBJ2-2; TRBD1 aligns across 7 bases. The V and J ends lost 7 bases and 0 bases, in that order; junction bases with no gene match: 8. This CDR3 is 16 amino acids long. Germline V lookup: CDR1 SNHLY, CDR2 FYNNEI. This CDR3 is CASTWQGTANTGELFF. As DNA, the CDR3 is TGTGCCAGCACGTGGCAGGGGACAGCGAACACCGGGGAGCTGTTTTTT.

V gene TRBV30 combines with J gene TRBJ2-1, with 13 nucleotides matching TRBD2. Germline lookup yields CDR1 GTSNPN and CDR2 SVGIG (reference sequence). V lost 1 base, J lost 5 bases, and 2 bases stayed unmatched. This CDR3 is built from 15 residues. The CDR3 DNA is TGTGCCTGGAGTGAAGGGACTAGCGGGGACAATGAGCAGTTCTTC. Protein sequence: CAWSEGTSGDNEQFF.

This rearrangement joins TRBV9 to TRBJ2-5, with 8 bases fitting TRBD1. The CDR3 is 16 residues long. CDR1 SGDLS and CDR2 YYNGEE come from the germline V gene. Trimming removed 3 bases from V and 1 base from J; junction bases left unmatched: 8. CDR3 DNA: TGTGCCAGCAGCGGTTCCGACAGGGGAGCCCAAGAGACCCAGTACTTC. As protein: CASSGSDRGAQETQYF.

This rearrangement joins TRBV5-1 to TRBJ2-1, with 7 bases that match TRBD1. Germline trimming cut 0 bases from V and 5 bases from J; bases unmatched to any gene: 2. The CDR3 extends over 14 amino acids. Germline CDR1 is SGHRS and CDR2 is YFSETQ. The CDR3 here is CASSLDRGDNEQFF. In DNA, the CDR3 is TGCGCCAGCAGCTTGGACAGGGGCGACAATGAGCAGTTCTTC.

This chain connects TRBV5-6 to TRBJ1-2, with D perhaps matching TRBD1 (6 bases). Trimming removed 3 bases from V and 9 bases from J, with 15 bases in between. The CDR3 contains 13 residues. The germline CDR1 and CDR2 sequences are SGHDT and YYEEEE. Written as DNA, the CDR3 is TGTGCCAGCAGCTCGGGAACAGGGAATCGCTACACCTTC. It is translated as CASSSGTGNRYTF.

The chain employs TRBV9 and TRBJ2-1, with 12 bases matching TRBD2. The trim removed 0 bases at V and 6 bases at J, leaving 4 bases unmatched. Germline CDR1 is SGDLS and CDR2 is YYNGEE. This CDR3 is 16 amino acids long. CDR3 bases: TGTGCCAGCAGCGTAGGGGCTAGCGGGGGGGCCAATGAGCAGTTCTTC. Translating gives CASSVGASGGANEQFF.

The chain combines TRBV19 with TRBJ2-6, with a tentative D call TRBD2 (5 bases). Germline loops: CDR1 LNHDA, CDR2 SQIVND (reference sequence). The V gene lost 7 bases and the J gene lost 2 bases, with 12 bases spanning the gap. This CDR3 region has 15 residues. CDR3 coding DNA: TGTGCCAGTACGAGGGTCTGGACTGGGGCCAACGTCCTGACTTTC. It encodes CASTRVWTGANVLTF.

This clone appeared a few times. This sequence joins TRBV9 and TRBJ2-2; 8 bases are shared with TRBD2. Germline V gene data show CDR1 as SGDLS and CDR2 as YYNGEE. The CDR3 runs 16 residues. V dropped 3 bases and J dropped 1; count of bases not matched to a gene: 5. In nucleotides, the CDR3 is TGTGCCAGCAGCGACCAGCGGGGGCGGAACACCGGGGAGCTGTTTTTT. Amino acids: CASSDQRGRNTGELFF. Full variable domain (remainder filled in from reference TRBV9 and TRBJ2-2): DSGVTQTPKHLITATGQRVTLRCSPRSGDLSVYWYQQSLDQGLQFLIQYYNGEERAKGNILERFSAQQFPDLHSELNLSSLELGDSALYFCASSDQRGRNTGELFFGEGSRLTVL.

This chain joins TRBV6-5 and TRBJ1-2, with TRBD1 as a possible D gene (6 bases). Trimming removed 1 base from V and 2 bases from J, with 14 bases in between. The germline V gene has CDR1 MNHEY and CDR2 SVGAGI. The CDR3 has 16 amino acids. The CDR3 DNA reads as TGTGCCAGCAGTTACTTAGGGGGGGGTGTCAACTATGGCTACACCTTC. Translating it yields CASSYLGGGVNYGYTF.

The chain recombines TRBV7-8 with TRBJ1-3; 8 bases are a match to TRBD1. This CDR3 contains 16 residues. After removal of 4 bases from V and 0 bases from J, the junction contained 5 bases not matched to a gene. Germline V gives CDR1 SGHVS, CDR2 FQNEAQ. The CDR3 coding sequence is TGTGCCAGCAGCTCCGACAGGGGCATCTCTGGAAACACCATATATTTT. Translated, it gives CASSSDRGISGNTIYF.

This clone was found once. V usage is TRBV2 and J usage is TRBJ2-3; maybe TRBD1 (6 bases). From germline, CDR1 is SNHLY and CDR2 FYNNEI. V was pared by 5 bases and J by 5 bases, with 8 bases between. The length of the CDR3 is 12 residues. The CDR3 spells CASSQQGDTQYF. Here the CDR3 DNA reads TGTGCCAGCAGTCAACAGGGAGATACGCAGTATTTT. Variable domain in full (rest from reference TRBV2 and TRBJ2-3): EPEVTQTPSHQVTQMGQEVILRCVPISNHLYFYWYRQILGQKVEFLVSFYNNEISEKSEIFDDQFSVERPDGSNFTLKIRSTKLEDSAMYFCASSQQGDTQYFGPGTRLTVL.

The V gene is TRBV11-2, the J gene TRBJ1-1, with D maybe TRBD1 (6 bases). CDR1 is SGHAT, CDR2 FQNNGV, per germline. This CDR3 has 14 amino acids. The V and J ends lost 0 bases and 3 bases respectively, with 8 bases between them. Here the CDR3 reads CASSLDEGDTEAFF. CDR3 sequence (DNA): TGTGCCAGCAGCTTAGATGAGGGGGACACTGAAGCTTTCTTT.

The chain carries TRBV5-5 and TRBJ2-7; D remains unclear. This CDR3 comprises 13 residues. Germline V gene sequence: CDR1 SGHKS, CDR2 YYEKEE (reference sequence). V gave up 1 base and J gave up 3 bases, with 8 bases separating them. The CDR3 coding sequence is TGTGCCAGCAGCTTGTCCGCGCTCTACGAGCAGTACTTC. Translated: CASSLSALYEQYF.

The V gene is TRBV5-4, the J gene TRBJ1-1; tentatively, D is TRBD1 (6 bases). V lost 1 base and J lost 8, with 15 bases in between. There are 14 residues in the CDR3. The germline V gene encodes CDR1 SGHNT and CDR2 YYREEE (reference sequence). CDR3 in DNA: TGTGCCAGCAGCTTGCAGGGGATGGGAGTGGAAGCTTTCTTT. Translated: CASSLQGMGVEAFF.

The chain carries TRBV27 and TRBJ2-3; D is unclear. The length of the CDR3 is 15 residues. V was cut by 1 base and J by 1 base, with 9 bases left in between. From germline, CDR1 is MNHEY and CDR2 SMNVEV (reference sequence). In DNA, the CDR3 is TGTGCCAGCAGTTTATTCGGCCAGGGCACAGATACGCAGTATTTT. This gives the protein CASSLFGQGTDTQYF.